Here is one T cell receptor (beta chain) with its context. The antigen is undetermined. Incorporated into the TCR beta cDNA libraries were unique molecular identifiers, which served to reduce PCR and sequencing biases. Using its own MiXCR run on the PCR reads, TCRdb lists one record per CDR3 protein. The sample lists about 380,000 distinct CDR3 sequences; 30% to 45% were seen once. The data stem from a study of post-analysis software for immune sequencing data. Findings of the study overall: Patients with multiple sclerosis recorded significantly lower normalized Chao1 diversity than controls, the study found. Five TRBV segments appeared more often in patients than in controls, and TRBV5-6, TRBV5-1 and TRBV20-1 were among these.

With 6 bases clipped from V and 3 bases from J, the junction kept 7 bases outside the gene matches. This CDR3 spans 14 amino acids. The chain joins TRBV12-3 or TRBV12-4 to TRBJ1-2; 7 bases fit TRBD1. The specimen was blood. This sequence was found in a girl aged 5 to 17 with multiple sclerosis. The CDR3 region has the DNA TGTGCCAGCAGCTCGACCGACAGGGACTATGGCTACACCTTC. Encoded protein: CASSSTDRDYGYTF.